The clone carrying this T cell receptor (beta chain) was detected a few times. The target antigen is unknown. The data belong to a study of early T cells in non-severe SARS-CoV-2 infection. Across the study: Chains from this unsorted whole-blood bulk RNA could not be paired. General observations from the study: Anti-spike CD8 responses were favored by VDJdb matching, which missed private and CD4 specificities.

TCRdb fed the 5' RACE reads into MiXCR, producing one record per CDR3 protein. Of more than 55,000 distinct CDR3 sequences detected, about 12% appear once; the ten largest clones hold 1.1% to 1.5%. The germline V gene encodes CDR1 MGHRA and CDR2 YSYEKL. This CDR3 is built from 14 residues. V shed 2 bases and J shed 8 bases, with 15 bases lying between them. The V and J genes are TRBV4-1 and TRBJ1-1, with D perhaps TRBD1 (5 bases). The source is an adult who was a healthcare worker with PCR-confirmed SARS-CoV-2 infection or an uninfected control (not recorded which). Sequenced input: whole blood. The CDR3 region is CASSQWGGEGEAFF. CDR3 nucleotides: TGCGCCAGCAGCCAATGGGGCGGGGAGGGAGAAGCTTTCTTT.